This passage covers 32 T cell receptor beta chains from one sample sequenced in a study of blood T cell repertoires in COVID-19. Assay: immunoSEQ multiplex PCR; the TCRdb copy retains only in-frame clones and omits some. This sample has about 92,000 clones, with 75% to 85% found just once. The specimen sequenced was peripheral blood. The receptors shown here come from a woman in her sixties or seventies with acute or convalescent COVID-19.

The chain is built from TRBV4-2 and TRBJ1-1; maybe TRBD1 (5 bases). Trimming stripped 3 bases from V and 10 bases from J, with 21 bases between. Germline CDR1 LGHNA, CDR2 YNFKEQ. The length of the CDR3 is 15 residues. DNA for the CDR3: TGTGCCAGCAGCCACCCTCCTGGGGGGAGCCCCGTAGCTTTCTTT. It translates to CASSHPPGGSPVAFF.

The chain carries TRBV28 and TRBJ1-2; the D gene is possibly TRBD1 (6 bases). Trimming stripped 6 bases from V and 7 bases from J, with 27 bases between. The CDR3 runs 17 residues. Looked up from germline, CDR1 is MDHEN and CDR2 is SYDVKM. In DNA form, the CDR3 reads TGTGCCAGCAGCAATGCCGACAGGTCAACTTTCCTGGGTGGCTACACCTTC. Its translation is CASSNADRSTFLGGYTF.

With regard to this clone: The junction departs from the called germline gene at one end, perhaps through a read error. The chain employs TRBV3-1 (or the pseudogene TRBV3-2) and TRBJ1-2; TRBD1 aligns across 7 bases. This CDR3 has 13 amino acids. Germline V lookup: CDR1 LGHDT, CDR2 YNNKEL (reference sequence). The CDR3 bases are TGTGCCCGCAGCCAGGGGGGCGGGGGAGGCTACACCTTC. Protein sequence: CARSQGGGGGYTF.

The chain is built from TRBV30 and TRBJ1-1; D remains unclear. The CDR3 totals 15 residues. The V end lost 4 bases, the J end lost 3 bases, and 18 bases lay between the germline ends. Per the germline V gene, CDR1 is GTSNPN and CDR2 is SVGIG (reference sequence). For the CDR3, the DNA is TGTGCCTGGATACGTGTCTTCGCAAGAGACACTGAAGCTTTCTTT. This gives the protein CAWIRVFARDTEAFF.

This chain joins TRBV13 and TRBJ2-1, with TRBD1 identical over 11 bases. Germline-derived CDR1 and CDR2 are PRHDT and FYEKMQ (reference sequence). CDR3 size: 15 residues. With 5 bases clipped from V and 10 bases from J, the junction kept 10 bases outside the gene matches. CDR3 in amino acids: CASSLRDRGLDEQFF. The CDR3 DNA reads as TGTGCCAGCAGCCTCCGGGACAGGGGGTTGGACGAGCAGTTCTTC.

This clone has a handful of counts. The V gene is TRBV3-1 (or the pseudogene TRBV3-2), the J gene TRBJ2-3; 14 nucleotides line up with TRBD2. V lost 2 bases to trimming and J lost 1 base; unmatched junction nucleotides: 5. The CDR3 consists of 18 residues. Germline CDR1 and CDR2: LGHDT and YNNKEL (reference sequence). CDR3: CASSQSPGLAGGTDTQYF. CDR3 DNA: TGTGCCAGCAGCCAATCCCCGGGACTAGCGGGGGGCACAGATACGCAGTATTTT.

The chain is built from TRBV19 and TRBJ2-2; possible D gene TRBD1, 5 bases. Per germline, CDR1 LNHDA and CDR2 SQIVND (reference sequence). V lost 3 bases and J lost 3, with 11 bases in between. CDR3 length: 15 amino acids. The CDR3 DNA is TGTGCCAGTAGTATGGGCAGGACATACACCGGGGAGCTGTTTTTT. Its protein is CASSMGRTYTGELFF. Looking up the rest from reference TRBV19 and TRBJ2-2 gives the full variable domain: DGGITQSPKYLFRKEGQNVTLSCEQNLNHDAMYWYRQDPGQGLRLIYYSQIVNDFQKGDIAEGYSVSREKKESFPLTVTSAQKNPTAFYLCASSMGRTYTGELFFGEGSRLTVL.

The chain has TRBV19 and TRBJ2-1; TRBD2 aligns across 8 bases. V lost 1 base, J lost 8 bases, and 4 bases stayed unmatched. The CDR3 contains 14 residues. CDR1 LNHDA and CDR2 SQIVND come from the germline V gene (reference sequence). The CDR3 DNA reads TGTGCCAGTAGTATAGCGGGGGGGCCCTATGAGCAGTTCTTC. It yields the protein CASSIAGGPYEQFF.

The V gene is TRBV5-1, the J gene TRBJ2-1, with 11 bases matching TRBD1. Germline CDR1 and CDR2: SGHRS and YFSETQ. This CDR3 contains 15 residues. The V gene end was trimmed by 3 bases and the J gene end by 5 bases; junction bases not matched to a gene: 4. CDR3 DNA sequence: TGCGCCAGCAGCTCCGGGACAGGGGGTAACAATGAGCAGTTCTTC. It specifies CASSSGTGGNNEQFF.

The chain carries TRBV29-1 and TRBJ2-2, with unresolved D. Germline CDR1 reads SQVTM; CDR2 reads ANQGSEA. The CDR3 has 12 residues. The V and J ends lost 4 bases and 6 bases respectively, with 9 bases between them. The CDR3 DNA follows: TGCAGCGTTGGAATAGTCCCCGGGGAGCTGTTTTTT. Residues: CSVGIVPGELFF.

This sequence joins TRBV7-9 and TRBJ1-2; 9 bases fit TRBD1. CDR1 is SEHNR and CDR2 is FQNEAQ in the germline V gene (reference sequence). Trimming at V came to 5 bases and at J to 6 bases, leaving 4 bases not matched to a gene. This CDR3 spans 13 amino acids. The CDR3 DNA follows: TGTGCCAGCAGCCGGACAGGGGCGGATGGCTACACCTTC. This translates into CASSRTGADGYTF.

The V call is TRBV30, the J call TRBJ1-3, with 9 bases lining up with TRBD1. V shed 7 bases and J 0 bases; nucleotides not matched to a gene: 4. The germline gives CDR1 GTSNPN, CDR2 SVGIG (reference sequence). CDR3 length equals 14 residues. The CDR3 DNA is TGTGCCTTGGGACAGGGTTCCTCTGGAAACACCATATATTTT. Its protein is CALGQGSSGNTIYF.

The chain is built from TRBV6-6 and TRBJ1-1; D might be TRBD1 (5 bases). This CDR3 is 14 amino acids long. V dropped 2 bases and J dropped 1 base, with 8 bases sitting between them. From germline, CDR1 is MNHNY and CDR2 SVGAGI (reference sequence). CDR3 protein: CASSYTGRNTEAFF. CDR3 in DNA: TGTGCCAGCAGTTACACAGGCAGGAACACTGAAGCTTTCTTT.

The chain carries TRBV29-1 and TRBJ2-1; 10 nucleotides match TRBD2. CDR1 and CDR2 from the germline V gene are SQVTM and ANQGSEA. Trimming at V came to 6 bases and at J to 9 bases, leaving 8 bases not matched to a gene. CDR3 length: 13 residues. The DNA for the CDR3 is TGCAGCGTGGCTAGCGGGAGATGGGGTGAGCAGTTCTTC. It codes for CSVASGRWGEQFF.

The chain combines TRBV30 with TRBJ2-5; TRBD2 aligns across 9 bases. The CDR3 has 15 amino acids. With V trimmed by 4 bases and J by 3 bases, 9 bases remained unmatched. CDR1 is GTSNPN, CDR2 SVGIG, per germline (reference sequence). Here the CDR3 DNA reads TGTGCCTGGACCGGGGGTAGCGGGAGAAAAGAGACCCAGTACTTC. Its translation: CAWTGGSGRKETQYF.

The chain uses TRBV9 and TRBJ2-1; maybe TRBD2 (5 bases). Germline V CDR1 and CDR2: SGDLS, YYNGEE. The CDR3 extends over 17 amino acids. Trimming shortened V by 0 bases and J by 0 bases, and 13 bases separated the two germline ends. CDR3 nucleotides: TGTGCCAGCAGCGTAGTGGGCGGGCAAAGCTCCTACAATGAGCAGTTCTTC. It encodes CASSVVGGQSSYNEQFF.

J is TRBJ1-3 and V is TRBV11-3; D perhaps matches TRBD1 (6 bases). The germline V gene encodes CDR1 SGHNT and CDR2 YENEEA. The V and J ends lost 0 bases and 3 bases respectively, with 18 bases between them. CDR3 length: 18 amino acids. The CDR3 loop is CASSLDPLFRRGGNTIYF. The CDR3 nucleotides are TGTGCCAGCAGCTTAGACCCTCTCTTTCGCAGGGGTGGAAACACCATATATTTT.

The chain recombines TRBV4-2 with TRBJ1-1; TRBD1 matches 9 bases. CDR3 length: 15 residues. J gave up 3 bases and V 1 base, and 3 bases lay outside the gene matches. The V gene's germline CDR1 is LGHNA and CDR2 YNFKEQ. CDR3 DNA sequence: TGTGCCAGCAGCCAAGGGGACAGGGATCACACTGAAGCTTTCTTT. It codes for CASSQGDRDHTEAFF.

This rearrangement joins TRBV7-6 to TRBJ1-4; 10 bases are shared with TRBD1. Unmatched junction bases numbered 4, after V lost 3 bases and J lost 3 bases. CDR3 length equals 16 residues. Germline CDR1 and CDR2: SGHVS and FNYEAQ. The chain's CDR3 is CASSLDRGGANEKLFF. CDR3 sequence (DNA): TGTGCCAGCAGCTTGGACAGGGGGGGTGCTAATGAAAAACTGTTTTTT. The full variable domain, its missing parts supplied by reference TRBV7-6 and TRBJ1-4, is GAGVSQSPRYKVTKRGQDVALRCDPISGHVSLYWYRQALGQGPEFLTYFNYEAQQDKSGLPNDRFSAERPEGSISTLTIQRTEQRDSAMYRCASSLDRGGANEKLFFGSGTQLSVL.

The chain employs TRBV28 and TRBJ1-5; D gene unclear. V was cut by 5 bases and J by 1 base, with 9 bases left in between. CDR1 is MDHEN and CDR2 is SYDVKM in the germline V gene. The CDR3 loop spans 14 amino acids. CDR3 coding DNA: TGTGCCAGCAGTCCCGGACTGAGCAATCAGCCCCAGCATTTT. This translates into CASSPGLSNQPQHF.

This chain uses TRBV3-1 (or the pseudogene TRBV3-2) with TRBJ2-1; 15 bases are shared with TRBD2. J was trimmed by 3 bases and V by 3 bases; bases with no gene match: 9. CDR1 LGHDT and CDR2 YNNKEL come from the germline V gene (reference sequence). The CDR3 contains 19 residues. CDR3 DNA: TGTGCCAGCAGCCATTCGGGGACTAGCGGGGGGTCAATCTACAATGAGCAGTTCTTC. Translation: CASSHSGTSGGSIYNEQFF.

The chain employs TRBV30 and TRBJ2-2; 10 bases map to TRBD1. This CDR3 region has 14 residues. Trimming at V came to 3 bases and at J to 6 bases, leaving 4 bases not matched to a gene. Germline CDR1 is GTSNPN and CDR2 is SVGIG (reference sequence). The CDR3 DNA reads TGTGCCTGGAGCTTCGGACAGGGGGCCGGGGAGCTGTTTTTT. This sequence encodes CAWSFGQGAGELFF.

The chain is built from TRBV4-1 and TRBJ1-3; no firm D call. The V and J ends lost 1 base and 3 bases respectively, with 7 bases between them. Germline lookup yields CDR1 MGHRA and CDR2 YSYEKL. The CDR3 sequence is 14 residues long. In nucleotides, the CDR3 is TGCGCCAGCAGCCAAGTGAGGGATGGAAACACCATATATTTT. Its translation is CASSQVRDGNTIYF.

This chain connects TRBV5-1 to TRBJ2-1; tentative D call: TRBD2 (6 bases). The CDR3 extends over 14 amino acids. Germline CDR1 reads SGHRS; CDR2 reads YFSETQ. V dropped 4 bases and J dropped 8 bases, with 16 bases sitting between them. This chain's CDR3 is CASSLLRERDEQFF. The CDR3 DNA reads TGCGCCAGCAGCCTCCTACGGGAGAGGGATGAGCAGTTCTTC.

The chain carries TRBV6-6 and TRBJ2-2; TRBD1 aligns across 8 bases. In germline, CDR1 is MNHNY, CDR2 SVGAGI (reference sequence). There are 16 residues in the CDR3. The junction had 3 bases not matched to a gene; V was cut back by 2 bases and J by 1 base. The CDR3 here is CASSYIGTGNTGELFF. DNA of the CDR3: TGTGCCAGCAGTTACATCGGGACAGGGAACACCGGGGAGCTGTTTTTT.

The chain combines TRBV27 with TRBJ2-7; perhaps TRBD1 as D (5 bases). V was cut by 11 bases and J by 0 bases, with 23 bases left in between. The V gene's germline CDR1 is MNHEY and CDR2 SMNVEV (reference sequence). The CDR3 consists of 16 residues. Here the CDR3 reads CASAVGQGKSSYEQYF. The CDR3 region has the DNA TGTGCCTCAGCAGTGGGGCAGGGAAAGAGCTCCTACGAGCAGTACTTC.

This clone was counted a few times. The V and J genes are TRBV28 and TRBJ2-1, with D possibly TRBD2 on 6 matching bases. The V and J ends lost 6 bases and 5 bases respectively, with 20 bases between them. The germline V gene encodes CDR1 MDHEN and CDR2 SYDVKM. The CDR3 has 16 residues. The CDR3 loop is CASSSYEGSGNNEQFF. The CDR3 DNA reads TGTGCCAGCAGCTCCTACGAGGGTAGCGGTAACAATGAGCAGTTCTTC. Supplemented by reference TRBV28 and TRBJ2-1, the full variable domain reads DVKVTQSSRYLVKRTGEKVFLECVQDMDHENMFWYRQDPGLGLRLIYFSYDVKMKEKGDIPEGYSVSREKKERFSLILESASTNQTSMYLCASSSYEGSGNNEQFFGPGTRLTVL.

The gene calls are TRBV19 and TRBJ1-4; 7 bases line up with TRBD1. Germline V gives CDR1 LNHDA, CDR2 SQIVND (reference sequence). V lost 6 bases to trimming and J lost 5 bases; unmatched junction nucleotides: 9. The CDR3 is made up of 15 amino acids. CDR3 sequence: CASSPGIRGNEKLFF. The CDR3 DNA reads as TGTGCCAGTAGCCCGGGTATCAGGGGGAATGAAAAACTGTTTTTT.

The CDR3 region is CSARDSYGYTF. CDR3 DNA sequence: TGCAGCGCTAGGGACAGCTATGGCTACACCTTC. V is TRBV29-1 and J is TRBJ1-2; 7 nucleotides match TRBD1. Germline trimming cut 7 bases from V and 4 bases from J; bases unmatched to any gene: 3. Germline values: CDR1 SQVTM, CDR2 ANQGSEA. This CDR3 comprises 11 residues.

The chain uses TRBV19 and TRBJ1-1; TRBD1 is a possible D gene (5 bases). This CDR3 has 14 residues. Germline CDR1 and CDR2: LNHDA and SQIVND (reference sequence). V was pared by 4 bases and J by 3 bases, with 12 bases between. The CDR3 loop is CASSSQDSHTEAFF. The CDR3 bases are TGTGCCAGTAGTAGCCAAGACAGTCACACTGAAGCTTTCTTT.

The CDR3 is CASSLEGGSYNEQFF. The CDR3 coding sequence is TGTGCCAGCAGCTTAGAGGGGGGGTCCTACAATGAGCAGTTCTTC. V and J are TRBV11-3 and TRBJ2-1; 7 bases fit TRBD2. After removal of 0 bases from V and 1 base from J, the junction contained 0 bases not matched to a gene. The CDR3 has 15 amino acids. Germline CDR1 SGHNT, CDR2 YENEEA. Based on the CDR3 plus reference TRBV11-3 and TRBJ2-1, the full variable domain is EAGVVQSPRYKIIEKKQPVAFWCNPISGHNTLYWYLQNLGQGPELLIRYENEEAVDDSQLPKDRFSAERLKGVDSTLKIQPAELGDSAVYLCASSLEGGSYNEQFFGPGTRLTVL.

This chain links TRBV20-1 with TRBJ1-2; D is unclear. The V end was cut by 1 base, the J end by 7 bases, with 7 bases between. This CDR3 has 11 residues. Per germline, CDR1 DFQATT and CDR2 SNEGSKA (reference sequence). CDR3 protein: CSARGQFGYTF. The CDR3 DNA is TGCAGTGCTAGAGGGCAGTTTGGCTACACCTTC.